These 17 T cell receptor beta chains originate from one sample sequenced in a study of monozygotic twins with cystic fibrosis. Using immunoSEQ multiplex PCR, the repertoire was profiled, and TCRdb retains in-frame clones only, with some absent. The sample contains about 36,000 clones, about 80% of which appear only once. Sample: blood. These receptors came from a girl aged 2-10 years with cystic fibrosis.

The CDR3 DNA reads TGTGCCAGCAGCTTAGGACTAGCGGGGGGACAAGAGACCCAGTACTTC. This codes for CASSLGLAGGQETQYF. The V call is TRBV7-7, the J call TRBJ2-5, with 13 bases aligning to TRBD2. V was clipped by 1 base and J by 2 bases; unmatched bases: 1. CDR3 size: 16 residues. Germline values: CDR1 SSHAT, CDR2 FNYEAQ (reference sequence).

This clone was found once. The DNA of the CDR3 is TGCGCCAGCAGCCAAGATTTTGCGGCGGGGACTGAAGCTTTCTTT. It is translated as CASSQDFAAGTEAFF. The V call is TRBV4-3, the J call TRBJ1-1; D ambiguous. V was pared by 0 bases and J by 5 bases, with 13 bases between. Germline V lookup: CDR1 LGHNA, CDR2 YSLEER. This CDR3 comprises 15 residues.

This clone was found a few times. The chain carries TRBV21-1 and TRBJ2-1; TRBD2 is the table's D call and was not checked against the DNA. TRBV21-1 is annotated as a pseudogene. The CDR3 is 12 residues long. The CDR3, as DNA: TGTGCCAGCAGCGTCCGGGACAATGAGCAGTTCTTC. It yields the protein CASSVRDNEQFF.

This clone was seen only a few times. The rearrangement joins TRBV6-5 to TRBJ1-6, with TRBD1 matching 7 bases. V lost 4 bases, J lost 8 bases, and 11 bases stayed unmatched. The CDR3 totals 16 residues. Germline values: CDR1 MNHEY, CDR2 SVGAGI. The CDR3 sequence is CASSSTTGQRHSPLHF. CDR3 DNA: TGTGCCAGCAGTTCCACGACGGGACAGCGGCATTCACCCCTCCACTTT.

The gene calls are TRBV14 and TRBJ2-1; 9 bases are shared with TRBD2. Looked up from germline, CDR1 is SGHDN and CDR2 is FVKESK. The V segment lost 0 bases and the J segment 3 bases; nucleotides outside the gene matches: 3. The length of the CDR3 is 16 residues. The CDR3: CASSQDLAGFYNEQFF. CDR3 coding DNA: TGTGCCAGCAGCCAAGACCTAGCGGGGTTCTACAATGAGCAGTTCTTC.

This rearrangement joins TRBV9 to TRBJ2-3; 11 nucleotides agree with TRBD1. CDR1 and CDR2 (germline): SGDLS, YYNGEE. The CDR3 is 15 residues long. Trimming cost V 4 bases and J 3 bases; bases outside gene matches: 4. CDR3 in amino acids: CASSRGQGGTDTQYF. In DNA, the CDR3 is TGTGCCAGCAGCCGGGGACAGGGGGGGACAGATACGCAGTATTTT.

V gene TRBV29-1 combines with J gene TRBJ1-2; D remains ambiguous. CDR1 is SQVTM and CDR2 is ANQGSEA in the germline V gene. Between the trimmed V and J ends, which lost 4 bases and 3 bases, there was a span of 6 bases. The CDR3 is made up of 11 amino acids. The CDR3 protein is CSVVTDYGYTF. The CDR3 DNA reads as TGCAGCGTTGTGACGGACTATGGCTACACCTTC.

The J gene is TRBJ2-3, the V gene TRBV29-1; weak D call: TRBD2 (6 bases). Germline CDR1 reads SQVTM; CDR2 reads ANQGSEA. With 3 bases removed from V and 2 bases from J, the gap between germline ends came to 15 bases. The CDR3 spans 15 residues. DNA of the CDR3: TGCAGCGTTGACCTGCGGGGCCAGAACACAGATACGCAGTATTTT. Residues: CSVDLRGQNTDTQYF.

The chain is built from TRBV4-1 and TRBJ1-3; D perhaps matches TRBD1 (6 bases). Germline V gene data show CDR1 as MGHRA and CDR2 as YSYEKL. This CDR3 has 16 amino acids. V was cut by 4 bases and J by 4 bases, with 17 bases left in between. CDR3 bases: TGCGCCAGCAGCCTCCAAGAAGGGGGGACAGGAAACACCATATATTTT. The encoded protein is CASSLQEGGTGNTIYF.

The chain carries TRBV6-5 and TRBJ2-6; D unclear. Trimming pared 6 bases from V and 1 base from J, leaving 4 bases between. Germline values: CDR1 MNHEY, CDR2 SVGAGI. CDR3 length: 13 amino acids. In DNA, the CDR3 is TGTGCCAGCAGGCGTTCTGGGGCCAACGTCCTGACTTTC. It encodes CASRRSGANVLTF.

V and J are TRBV4-1 and TRBJ1-6; 7 bases line up with TRBD1. Trimming took 2 bases from V and 2 from J; bases not matched to a gene: 0. This CDR3 has 15 residues. Germline V CDR1 and CDR2: MGHRA, YSYEKL. CDR3 loop: CASSQQGAYNSPLHF. In DNA, the CDR3 is TGCGCCAGCAGCCAACAGGGGGCCTATAATTCACCCCTCCACTTT.

The genes are TRBV4-3 and TRBJ2-1, with 10 bases identical to TRBD2. Germline loops: CDR1 LGHNA, CDR2 YSLEER. V was pared by 0 bases and J by 0 bases, with 11 bases of the junction left unmatched. CDR3 length equals 20 residues. CDR3 in DNA: TGCGCCAGCAGCCAAGATGGAGTACTAGCGGGGTCTAGCTCCTACAATGAGCAGTTCTTC. Translated: CASSQDGVLAGSSSYNEQFF.

J is TRBJ2-7 and V is TRBV30, with 8 bases matching TRBD2. J lost 6 bases, V lost 4 bases, and 8 bases had no gene match. This CDR3 is built from 13 residues. The germline gives CDR1 GTSNPN, CDR2 SVGIG (reference sequence). For the CDR3, the DNA is TGTGCCTGGACGTTTGTCCGGGAGGGCGAGCAGTACTTC. This codes for CAWTFVREGEQYF.

There are a few counts of this clone. This rearrangement joins TRBV18 to TRBJ1-6; possibly TRBD1 for D (5 bases). CDR3 length equals 16 residues. The ends were cut back, 8 bases at V and 4 bases at J, with 18 bases in the middle. Germline CDR1 reads KGHSH; CDR2 reads LQKENI. The CDR3: CASPQGGREYNSPLHF. Here the CDR3 DNA reads TGTGCCAGCCCCCAGGGAGGGAGGGAATATAATTCACCCCTCCACTTT.

The chain has TRBV5-1 and TRBJ1-4, with a tentative D call TRBD1 (6 bases). The CDR3 extends over 14 amino acids. The germline V and J ends were trimmed by 1 base and 8 bases, with 12 bases remaining between them. Germline V CDR1 and CDR2: SGHRS, YFSETQ. CDR3 DNA sequence: TGCGCCAGCAGCTTGCGGGGGGCGGAGGAAAAACTGTTTTTT. This encodes CASSLRGAEEKLFF. The full variable domain, completed using reference TRBV5-1 and TRBJ1-4, is KAGVTQTPRYLIKTRGQQVTLSCSPISGHRSVSWYQQTPGQGLQFLFEYFSETQRNKGNFPGRFSGRQFSNSRSEMNVSTLELGDSALYLCASSLRGAEEKLFFGSGTQLSVL.

The chain joins TRBV5-1 to TRBJ1-5, with D uncertain. The CDR3 runs to 13 residues. V lost 2 bases to trimming and J lost 3 bases, with 6 bases between them. Per the germline V gene, CDR1 is SGHRS and CDR2 is YFSETQ. CDR3 sequence: CASSFRNNQPQHF. The CDR3 nucleotides are TGCGCCAGCAGCTTCAGGAACAATCAGCCCCAGCATTTT.

The CDR3 sequence is CASSARDPYEQYF. For the CDR3, the DNA is TGTGCCAGCAGCGCCAGGGACCCCTACGAGCAGTACTTC. The gene calls are TRBV5-8 and TRBJ2-7, with D perhaps matching TRBD1 or TRBD2 (5 bases each). Germline V lookup: CDR1 SGHTS, CDR2 YDEGEE. The CDR3 length is 13 residues. V gave up 4 bases and J gave up 2 bases, with 10 bases separating them.